The 22 T cell receptor delta chains listed next were all sequenced from one sample in a study of gamma-delta chains in newborns, infants, children. TCRdb reanalysed the reads with CATT. The sample contains about 2,300 delta-chain clones, under 8.5% of which appear only once. What was sequenced was blood. These receptors all stem from a child who was a newborn, infant or young child, either healthy, febrile or measles-vaccinated (not recorded which).

This clone is large (0.1 to 1%) in the sample. Other nucleotide sequences from this sample produce the same CDR3. This chain connects TRDV2 to TRDJ3, with 11 bases matching TRDD3. The germline gives CDR1 GEAIGNYY, CDR2 EKD. This CDR3 is 21 amino acids long. V was pared by 0 bases and J by 0 bases, with 9 bases of the junction left unmatched. Here the CDR3 DNA reads TGTGCCTGTGACACCGTCGCTGGGGGATACTCTAGCTCCTGGGACACCCGACAGATGTTTTTC. Protein product: CACDTVAGGYSSSWDTRQMFF.

Notes on this clone: Possible read error: a much larger clone is one base away. The chain is built from TRDV2 and TRDJ3, with 12 bases identical to TRDD3. CDR3 length: 23 residues. CDR1 is GEAIGNYY and CDR2 is EKD in the germline V gene. The CDR3 region is CACDSLNLLGDTPSSCDTRQMFF. The CDR3 coding sequence is TGTGCCTGTGACAGCTTAAACCTACTGGGGGATACACCGAGCTCCTGTGACACCCGACAGATGTTTTTC.

This clone appeared a few times. The protein in TCRdb stems from a much larger clone and differs at residue 9 from this DNA's translation, likely a read error; here the protein is translated from the DNA. The chain is built from TRDV2 and TRDJ3; 9 bases fit TRDD3. Trimming cost V 2 bases and J 0 bases; bases outside gene matches: 10. This CDR3 spans 20 amino acids. CDR1 is GEAIGNYY and CDR2 is EKD in the germline V gene. CDR3 loop: CACDNVLGETSSWDTRQMFF. In DNA form, the CDR3 reads TGTGCCTGTGACAACGTACTGGGGGAGACCAGCTCCTGGGACACCCGACAGATGTTTTTC.

This clone was counted a few times. TCRdb attributes to this sequence the protein of a much larger clone, which differs from the DNA translation at residue 6; a read error is likely, and the protein displayed is translated from the DNA. The chain is built from TRDV2 and TRDJ2, with TRDD3 identical over 9 bases. CDR3 length equals 18 residues. The V segment lost 3 bases and the J segment 0 bases; nucleotides outside the gene matches: 10. Germline CDR1 and CDR2: GEAIGNYY and EKD. The CDR3, as DNA: TGTGCCTGTGACCCACCGGGGGATACAAGAGCTTTGACAGCACAACTCTTCTTT. Its translation: CACDPPGDTRALTAQLFF.

With regard to this clone: The junction and the germline gene differ at one end; a read error may be behind it. The gene calls are TRDV2 and TRDJ3, with 10 bases fitting TRDD3. The germline CDR1 and CDR2 sequences are GEAIGNYY and EKD. CDR3 size: 19 residues. CDR3 residues: CACDSLGDASSWDTRKMFF. As DNA, the CDR3 is TGTGCCTGTGACTCACTGGGGGATGCTAGCTCCTGGGACACCCGAAAGATGTTTTTC.

This clone was counted between two and nine times. This DNA translates differently at residue 13 from the TCRdb protein, which is that of a much larger clone; a read error is likely, and the protein shown is the DNA's own translation. The chain joins TRDV2 to TRDJ3; the match to TRDD3 covers 10 bases. CDR3 length: 20 amino acids. Germline V lookup: CDR1 GEAIGNYY, CDR2 EKD. CDR3 DNA sequence: TGTGCCTGTGACTCCCTACTGGGGGATTCGAGCTCCCGGGACACCCGACAGATGTTTTTC. As protein: CACDSLLGDSSSRDTRQMFF.

A word on this clone: A clone one base away is much larger, so this may be a read error. This chain connects TRDV2 to TRDJ2, with 10 bases identical to TRDD3. The CDR3 covers 15 residues. The germline V gene encodes CDR1 GEAIGNYY and CDR2 EKD. CDR3 sequence reads: CACDLLGDLTAKLFF. DNA of the CDR3: TGTGCCTGTGACCTACTGGGGGATTTGACAGCAAAACTCTTCTTT.

This clone was seen more than once but under ten times. A far more abundant clone sits one base away, making this likely a read error. The chain links TRDV2 to TRDJ3; TRDD3 aligns across 10 bases. CDR3 length: 17 amino acids. CDR1 is GEAIGNYY, CDR2 EKD, per germline. The CDR3 coding sequence is TGTGCCTGTGACACCGTGGGGGATACCTGGGACACCCGACAGGTGTTTTTC. Encoded protein: CACDTVGDTWDTRQVFF.

Note on this clone: Given a much more abundant clone one base away, this may be a read error. The chain uses TRDV2 and TRDJ3; 12 positions agree with TRDD3. The CDR3 runs to 16 residues. CDR1 and CDR2 from the germline V gene are GEAIGNYY and EKD. This CDR3 is CACDSLGDTDTRKMFF. The CDR3 bases are TGTGCCTGTGACTCGCTGGGGGATACGGACACCCGAAAGATGTTTTTC.

Of note for this clone: At one end the junction does not follow the germline gene, possibly because of a read error. Other DNA sequences within the sample encode an identical CDR3. This sequence joins TRDV2 and TRDJ3; 13 nucleotides match TRDD3. This CDR3 has 19 residues. Germline V CDR1 and CDR2: GEAIGNYY, EKD. In DNA form, the CDR3 reads TGTGCCTGTGACGTACTGGGGGATACGCGCTCCTGGGACACTCGACAGATGTTCTTC. It yields the protein CACDVLGDTRSWDTRQMFF.

Remarks on this clone: This may arise from a read error, as a much more abundant clone is one base away. Other DNA sequences in the same sample also yield this CDR3. The CDR3 DNA follows: TGTGCCTGCGACACCGTACTGGGGGATACGTGGGACACCCGACAGATGTTTTTC. Translation gives CACDTVLGDTWDTRQMFF. The chain has TRDV2 and TRDJ3; TRDD3 matches at 13 bases. The CDR3 has 18 amino acids. Germline V CDR1 and CDR2: GEAIGNYY, EKD.

This clone has just a few counts. The protein TCRdb lists belongs to a much larger clone and differs from this DNA's translation at residue 3, which points to a read error; the protein shown is made from the DNA. V is TRDV2 and J is TRDJ1, with D uncertain. The CDR3 spans 16 residues. Germline V gives CDR1 GEAIGNYY, CDR2 EKD. The CDR3 DNA reads as TGTGCCCGTGACGGTCTGGTAGGACTGTACACCGATAAACTCATCTTT. Translated: CARDGLVGLYTDKLIF.

A note on this clone: A much larger clone lies a single base off, so this may be a read error. The chain recombines TRDV2 with TRDJ3, with TRDD3 identical over 11 bases. Germline V CDR1 and CDR2: GEAIGNYY, EKD. The CDR3 covers 21 residues. This CDR3 is CACGTVAGGYSSSWDTRQMFF. The CDR3 coding sequence is TGTGCCTGTGGCACCGTCGCTGGGGGATACTCTAGCTCCTGGGACACCCGACAGATGTTTTTC.

A remark on this clone: A far larger clone is one nucleotide away, so this likely arose from a read error. Other DNA sequences of this sample code for an identical CDR3. The CDR3 nucleotides read TGTGCCTGCGACAAACTGGGGGACTCCTGGGACACCCGACAGATGTTTTTC. This translates into CACDKLGDSWDTRQMFF. The J gene is TRDJ3, the V gene TRDV2; 9 positions match TRDD3. The CDR3 contains 17 residues. Germline V gene lookup returns CDR1 GEAIGNYY and CDR2 EKD.

This clone was counted between two and nine times. A far larger clone differs by one base, so this is likely a read error. Other DNA sequences in this sample translate to the same CDR3. V is TRDV2 and J is TRDJ2; 11 bases fit TRDD3. From germline, CDR1 is GEAIGNYY and CDR2 EKD. The CDR3 is made up of 18 amino acids. V was clipped by 3 bases and J by 0 bases; unmatched bases: 8. The CDR3 loop reads CACDPLGDTRALTAQLFF. The DNA of the CDR3 is TGTGCCTGTGACCCGCTGGGGGATACAAGAGCTTTGACAGCACAACTCTTCTTT.

In this sample, this clone turned up a few times. TCRdb shows a much larger clone's protein in place of this DNA's translation, and the two differ at residue 5, likely through a read error; the protein shown is translated from the DNA. This chain connects TRDV2 to TRDJ2, with TRDD3 identical over 12 bases. V lost 1 base, J lost 0 bases, and 5 bases stayed unmatched. CDR3 length equals 18 residues. CDR1 GEAIGNYY and CDR2 EKD come from the germline V gene. CDR3 sequence (DNA): TGTGCCTGTGACACACTGGGGGATACAAGAGCTTTGACAGCACAACTCTTCTTT. Protein product: CACDTLGDTRALTAQLFF.

A note on this clone: TCRdb's protein, taken from a much larger clone, differs from this DNA's translation at residue 8, likely owing to a read error; the protein displayed comes from the DNA. This chain uses TRDV1 with TRDJ1; 9 bases are shared with TRDD3. The CDR3 is made up of 18 amino acids. The V gene end was trimmed by 4 bases and the J gene end by 7 bases; junction bases not matched to a gene: 19. CDR1 is TSWWSYY, CDR2 QGS, per germline. The CDR3: CALGAHFPLLGDALKLIF. CDR3 bases: TGTGCTCTTGGGGCTCACTTCCCCTTACTGGGGGACGCGCTTAAACTCATCTTT.

The J gene is TRDJ1, the V gene TRDV1; 7 nucleotides agree with TRDD3. Trimming cost V 9 bases and J 5 bases; bases outside gene matches: 54. CDR3 length equals 28 residues. The germline gives CDR1 TSWWSYY, CDR2 QGS. CDR3 coding DNA: TGTGCTCTCCGGGGACAGCTACGTGGGGGTACAGGTTGGTACGCTGGGATACAGATGAGACGAGATACAGATAAACTCATCTTT. Amino acid sequence: CALRGQLRGGTGWYAGIQMRRDTDKLIF.

Of note for this clone: TCRdb pairs this DNA with a much larger clone's protein that differs at residue 4, likely a read error; the protein shown was translated from the DNA. V and J are TRDV2 and TRDJ2, with 13 bases that match TRDD3. The CDR3 has 18 amino acids. Germline V CDR1 and CDR2: GEAIGNYY, EKD. V lost 5 bases to trimming and J lost 0 bases; unmatched junction nucleotides: 8. CDR3 DNA: TGTGCCTGTGGCGAACTGGGGGATACGCTGACTTTGACAGCACAACTCTTCTTT. Translated, it gives CACGELGDTLTLTAQLFF.

In this sample, this clone turned up a few times. A far larger clone is just one base off, so this is likely a read error. The same CDR3 arises from other DNA sequences in this sample as well. The V gene is TRDV2, the J gene TRDJ3; 9 nucleotides align to TRDD3. Germline V gene sequence: CDR1 GEAIGNYY, CDR2 EKD. This CDR3 comprises 18 residues. The CDR3 DNA reads TGTGCCTGTGACGTACTGGGGGACAGCTCCTGGGACACCCGGCAGATGTTTTTC. It translates to CACDVLGDSSWDTRQMFF.

In this sample, this clone turned up a few times. Translating this DNA gives a protein that differs at residue 15 from the TCRdb one, which belongs to a much larger clone; a read error is likely, and the protein shown is this translation. The chain links TRDV2 to TRDJ3; 9 bases map to TRDD3. The CDR3 loop spans 18 amino acids. Looked up from germline, CDR1 is GEAIGNYY and CDR2 is EKD. The CDR3 DNA reads TGTGCCTGTGACAAAATACTGGGGGACTCCTGGGACACCCGAAAGATGTTTTTC. Translated: CACDKILGDSWDTRKMFF.

In this sample, this clone turned up a few times. The likely explanation is a read error, given a far larger clone one base away. Other DNA sequences of this sample code for an identical CDR3. This chain connects TRDV2 to TRDJ2; 12 nucleotides line up with TRDD3. Trimming cost V 3 bases and J 3 bases; bases outside gene matches: 10. The CDR3 is 18 amino acids. Germline CDR1 reads GEAIGNYY; CDR2 reads EKD. This chain's CDR3 is CACDPLGDTRALTAQLFF. In DNA form, the CDR3 reads TGTGCCTGTGACCCACTGGGGGATACAAGAGCTCTGACAGCACAACTCTTCTTT.